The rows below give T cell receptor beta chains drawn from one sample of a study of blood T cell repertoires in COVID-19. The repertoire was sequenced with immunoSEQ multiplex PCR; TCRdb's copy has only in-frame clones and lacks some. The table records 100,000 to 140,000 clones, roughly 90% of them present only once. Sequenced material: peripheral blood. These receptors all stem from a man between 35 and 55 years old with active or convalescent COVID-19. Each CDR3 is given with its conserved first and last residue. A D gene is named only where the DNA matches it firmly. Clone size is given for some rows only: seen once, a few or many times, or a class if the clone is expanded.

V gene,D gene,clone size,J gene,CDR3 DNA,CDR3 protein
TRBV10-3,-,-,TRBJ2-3,TGTGCCATCGGAGACTCCGTCGATACGCAGTATTTT,CAIGDSVDTQYF
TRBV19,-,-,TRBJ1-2,TGTGCCAGTTCCTTGAGTCGGGATGGCTACACCTTC,CASSLSRDGYTF
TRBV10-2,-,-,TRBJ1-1,TGCGCCAGCAGTGGTCCCGGGGTCGAAGCTTTCTTT,CASSGPGVEAFF
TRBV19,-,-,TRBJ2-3,TGTGCCAGTAGTAAGAGTTCCAGCACAGATACGCAGTATTTT,CASSKSSSTDTQYF
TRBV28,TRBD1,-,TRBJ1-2,TGTGCCAGCAGTTTTTACCCACAGACAGGGGGCAAAGGCTACACCTTC,CASSFYPQTGGKGYTF
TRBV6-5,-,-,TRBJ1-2,TGTGCCAGCAGTTACTCTAGGGGGTTTATTAACTATGGCTACACCTTC,CASSYSRGFINYGYTF
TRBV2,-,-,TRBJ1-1,TGTGCCAGCAGTGATAATTCGATCGGGGTCATGAACACTGAAGCTTTCTTT,CASSDNSIGVMNTEAFF
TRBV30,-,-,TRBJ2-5,TGTGCCTGGAGTGCGCAGGGGAAGTCCCAGTACTTC,CAWSAQGKSQYF
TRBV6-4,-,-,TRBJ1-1,TGTGCCAGCAGTGAGTACGAGGGGGTCTCTGAAGCTTTCTTT,CASSEYEGVSEAFF
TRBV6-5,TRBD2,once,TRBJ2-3,TGTGCCAGCAGGTTTGAGGTCGGGGGGACAGATACGCAGTATTTT,CASRFEVGGTDTQYF
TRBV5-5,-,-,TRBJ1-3,TGTGCCAGCAGCTTGTACACCATTACTGGAAACACCATATATTTT,CASSLYTITGNTIYF
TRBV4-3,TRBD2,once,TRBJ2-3,TGCGCCAGCAGCCCTACTAGCGGATACACAGATACGCAGTATTTT,CASSPTSGYTDTQYF
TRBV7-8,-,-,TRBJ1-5,TGTGCCAGCAGCTTAGTTTCGGGGGGGGGAAGCAGTCAGCCCCAGCATTTT,CASSLVSGGGSSQPQHF
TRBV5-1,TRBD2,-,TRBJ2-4,TGCGCCAGCAGCTTGTCTGGGACTAGTCAAAACATTCAGTACTTC,CASSLSGTSQNIQYF
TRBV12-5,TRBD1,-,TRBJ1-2,TGTGCTAGTGGATCGGGGCTACAGGGGAATGGCTACACCTTC,CASGSGLQGNGYTF
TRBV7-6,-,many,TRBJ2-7,TGTGCCAGCAGCCCCCAAAGCGGTAGCTCCTACGAGCAGTACTTC,CASSPQSGSSYEQYF
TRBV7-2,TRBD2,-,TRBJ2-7,TGTGCCAGCAGCTTAAGTCTAGCGGTGAGCTCCTACGAGCAGTACTTC,CASSLSLAVSSYEQYF
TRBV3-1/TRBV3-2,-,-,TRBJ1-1,TGTGCCAGCAGCAAGGCAGGGTGGGGTGAAGCTTTCTTT,CASSKAGWGEAFF